The 19 T cell receptor beta chains below were found in one sample sequenced in a study of control samples from healthy donors and cancer patients. Sequencing used immunoSEQ multiplex PCR; TCRdb keeps in-frame clones, though not all of them. The sample lists 150,000 to 180,000 clones, over 90% occurring once. Sequencing was performed on blood. The receptors derive from a man in his fifties in good health.

This chain uses TRBV24-1 with TRBJ2-1, with 8 nucleotides matching TRBD1. Germline CDR1 KGHDR, CDR2 SFDVKD. The CDR3 contains 12 residues. V lost 9 bases, J lost 6 bases, and 3 bases stayed unmatched. CDR3 sequence (DNA): TGTGCCACCGGGGGACAGGTCAATGAGCAGTTCTTC. It yields the protein CATGGQVNEQFF.

The chain links TRBV19 to TRBJ2-3; D ambiguous. Deletions cut 6 bases from V and 2 bases from J, with 12 bases between. Germline-derived CDR1 and CDR2 are LNHDA and SQIVND (reference sequence). This CDR3 has 14 residues. The CDR3 sequence: CASRTDLYTDTQYF. CDR3 nucleotides: TGTGCCAGTAGAACGGACCTATACACAGATACGCAGTATTTT.

This chain's CDR3 is CASSNPVDGGNIQYF. The CDR3 DNA is TGCGCCAGCAGCAACCCAGTTGATGGCGGGAACATTCAGTACTTC. The chain employs TRBV4-1 and TRBJ2-4; a possible D gene is TRBD2 (5 bases). CDR3 size: 15 residues. Germline CDR1 and CDR2: MGHRA and YSYEKL. V lost 5 bases and J lost 7, with 18 bases in between.

The V call is TRBV12-3 or TRBV12-4, the J call TRBJ2-1, with D possibly being TRBD2 (5 bases). CDR3 length: 12 amino acids. V lost 4 bases and J 8 bases, leaving 9 bases between the germline ends. The CDR3 here is CASSWLAYEQFF. The CDR3 DNA is TGTGCCAGCAGTTGGCTAGCCTATGAGCAGTTCTTC.

The chain links TRBV15 to TRBJ1-4; D perhaps matches TRBD1 (6 bases). The CDR3 length is 17 residues. Germline CDR1 reads LNHNV; CDR2 reads YYDKDF (reference sequence). V lost 1 base to trimming and J lost 7 bases, with 19 bases between them. DNA of the CDR3: TGTGCCACCAGCAGAGGCAGGGGAGGCACACGGACTGAAAAACTGTTTTTT. It translates to CATSRGRGGTRTEKLFF.

The chain has TRBV10-3 and TRBJ1-1, with unresolved D. CDR3 length: 12 amino acids. Germline CDR1 ENHRY, CDR2 SYGVKD. Trimming took 6 bases from V and 3 from J, leaving 8 bases between them. CDR3 residues: CAISNLDTEAFF. The CDR3, as DNA: TGTGCCATCAGCAATCTGGACACTGAAGCTTTCTTT.

This chain joins TRBV5-1 and TRBJ1-2; 9 bases are shared with TRBD1. Germline V gene data show CDR1 as SGHRS and CDR2 as YFSETQ. V dropped 7 bases and J dropped 4; count of bases not matched to a gene: 14. The length of the CDR3 is 16 residues. The CDR3 is CASFLGTGGAGYGYTF. The DNA of the CDR3 is TGCGCCAGCTTCTTGGGTACAGGGGGCGCGGGCTATGGCTACACCTTC. Combining the CDR3 with reference TRBV5-1 and TRBJ1-2 gives the whole variable domain KAGVTQTPRYLIKTRGQQVTLSCSPISGHRSVSWYQQTPGQGLQFLFEYFSETQRNKGNFPGRFSGRQFSNSRSEMNVSTLELGDSALYLCASFLGTGGAGYGYTFGSGTRLTVV.

The chain combines TRBV14 with TRBJ2-5; 7 nucleotides match TRBD2. The J segment lost 6 bases and the V segment lost 1 base, leaving 5 bases of the junction unmatched. The CDR3 loop spans 14 amino acids. Per the germline V gene, CDR1 is SGHDN and CDR2 is FVKESK. Here the CDR3 DNA reads TGTGCCAGCAGCCAAGCCCTAGCGGTTAAGACCCAGTACTTC. Protein product: CASSQALAVKTQYF.

Only one count was recorded for this clone. V and J are TRBV28 and TRBJ1-1; TRBD1 aligns across 7 bases. V shed 5 bases and J 7 bases; nucleotides not matched to a gene: 16. The CDR3 runs to 16 residues. CDR1 MDHEN and CDR2 SYDVKM come from the germline V gene. DNA of the CDR3: TGTGCCAGCAGTCCCCCATACCACGGGACAGCCCTTGAAGCTTTCTTT. It yields the protein CASSPPYHGTALEAFF.

The chain has TRBV3-1 (or the pseudogene TRBV3-2) and TRBJ1-2; D remains ambiguous. Per the germline V gene, CDR1 is LGHDT and CDR2 is YNNKEL (reference sequence). V was pared by 4 bases and J by 8 bases, with 23 bases between. The CDR3 length is 16 residues. The CDR3 is CASSPLWRPSAWGYTF. DNA for the CDR3: TGTGCCAGCAGCCCTTTGTGGAGGCCAAGCGCTTGGGGCTACACCTTC.

The count of this clone is one. The chain employs TRBV11-1 and TRBJ2-5, with D possibly being TRBD1 (6 bases). V lost 5 bases, J lost 4 bases, and 17 bases lay in between. The germline CDR1 and CDR2 sequences are SGHAT and FQDESV (reference sequence). This CDR3 has 15 residues. CDR3 DNA: TGTGCCAGCAGCCACACGGCTTTACAGGGAGAGACCCAGTACTTC. This gives the protein CASSHTALQGETQYF.

The rearrangement links TRBV28 to TRBJ1-5; D may be TRBD1 (6 bases). Looked up from germline, CDR1 is MDHEN and CDR2 is SYDVKM. The CDR3 totals 17 residues. Trimming removed 2 bases at V and 2 bases at J, with 16 bases between. The DNA for the CDR3 is TGTGCCAGCAGTTTAAGGGGGACCCTTTCGGGCAATCAGCCCCAGCATTTT. It specifies CASSLRGTLSGNQPQHF.

The rearrangement joins TRBV28 to TRBJ2-2; D gene unclear. This CDR3 has 14 amino acids. The V gene's germline CDR1 is MDHEN and CDR2 SYDVKM. Deletions cut 3 bases from V and 1 base from J, with 6 bases between. The CDR3 loop reads CASSFGGNTGELFF. For the CDR3, the DNA is TGTGCCAGCAGTTTCGGCGGGAACACCGGGGAGCTGTTTTTT.

The rearrangement uses TRBV23-1 and TRBJ2-5; 8 positions agree with TRBD2. TRBV23-1 is marked as an open reading frame, function uncertain. J gave up 5 bases and V 3 bases, and 14 bases lay outside the gene matches. CDR3 length: 17 amino acids. The CDR3 loop is CASSQPGTSRSRETQYF. CDR3 coding DNA: TGCGCCAGCAGTCAGCCGGGGACTAGTCGGTCTAGGGAGACCCAGTACTTC.

The chain combines TRBV7-6 with TRBJ2-2, with D possibly TRBD1 on 5 matching bases. V gave up 1 base and J gave up 3 bases, with 9 bases separating them. Germline V gives CDR1 SGHVS, CDR2 FNYEAQ. The CDR3 is 15 residues long. DNA of the CDR3: TGTGCCAGCAGCTTAGGTACAGGACACACCGGGGAGCTGTTTTTT. Amino acid sequence: CASSLGTGHTGELFF.

Only one count was recorded for this clone. The V call is TRBV5-1, the J call TRBJ2-2, with D unclear. Trimming left V 3 bases short and J 4 bases short, with 13 bases between. CDR1 is SGHRS and CDR2 is YFSETQ in the germline V gene. The CDR3 length is 15 residues. DNA for the CDR3: TGCGCCAGCAGCTCGTGGGCAGGCTCCACCGGGGAGCTGTTTTTT. Translated: CASSSWAGSTGELFF.

This chain joins TRBV7-2 and TRBJ2-5, with D possibly TRBD2 on 5 matching bases. Germline V gives CDR1 SGHTA, CDR2 FQGNSA. The V end was cut by 1 base, the J end by 7 bases, with 7 bases between. The CDR3 length is 12 residues. Written as DNA, the CDR3 is TGTGCCAGCAGCTTAGATCGGGGGACCCAGTACTTC. It translates to CASSLDRGTQYF.

The V gene is TRBV27, the J gene TRBJ1-1; the match to TRBD1 covers 8 bases. Germline V CDR1 and CDR2: MNHEY, SMNVEV (reference sequence). The CDR3 loop spans 15 amino acids. Trimming took 7 bases from V and 4 from J; bases not matched to a gene: 11. The CDR3 sequence: CASTDRQGRGTEAFF. The DNA of the CDR3 is TGTGCCAGCACCGACCGACAGGGGCGAGGCACTGAAGCTTTCTTT.

V gene TRBV27 combines with J gene TRBJ2-1; 13 nucleotides match TRBD2. J gave up 8 bases and V 5 bases, and 6 bases lay outside the gene matches. This CDR3 comprises 15 residues. Germline V lookup: CDR1 MNHEY, CDR2 SMNVEV (reference sequence). The CDR3 loop reads CASSPRTSGSDEQFF. The DNA of the CDR3 is TGTGCCAGCAGTCCTCGGACTAGCGGGAGCGATGAGCAGTTCTTC.